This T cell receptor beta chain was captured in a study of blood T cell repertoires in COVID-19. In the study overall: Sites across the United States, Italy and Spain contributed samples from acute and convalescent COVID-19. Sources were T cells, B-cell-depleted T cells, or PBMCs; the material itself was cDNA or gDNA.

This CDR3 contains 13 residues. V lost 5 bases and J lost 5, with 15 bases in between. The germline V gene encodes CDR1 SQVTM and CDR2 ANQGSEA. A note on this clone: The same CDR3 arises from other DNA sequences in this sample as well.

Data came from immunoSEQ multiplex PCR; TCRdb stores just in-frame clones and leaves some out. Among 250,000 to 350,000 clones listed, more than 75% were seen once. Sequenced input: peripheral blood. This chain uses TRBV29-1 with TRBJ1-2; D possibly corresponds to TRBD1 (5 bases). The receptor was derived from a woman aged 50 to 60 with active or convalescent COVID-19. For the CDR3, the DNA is TGCAGCGTTTTAGGAGACTCAGGGTATGGCTACACCTTC. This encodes CSVLGDSGYGYTF.